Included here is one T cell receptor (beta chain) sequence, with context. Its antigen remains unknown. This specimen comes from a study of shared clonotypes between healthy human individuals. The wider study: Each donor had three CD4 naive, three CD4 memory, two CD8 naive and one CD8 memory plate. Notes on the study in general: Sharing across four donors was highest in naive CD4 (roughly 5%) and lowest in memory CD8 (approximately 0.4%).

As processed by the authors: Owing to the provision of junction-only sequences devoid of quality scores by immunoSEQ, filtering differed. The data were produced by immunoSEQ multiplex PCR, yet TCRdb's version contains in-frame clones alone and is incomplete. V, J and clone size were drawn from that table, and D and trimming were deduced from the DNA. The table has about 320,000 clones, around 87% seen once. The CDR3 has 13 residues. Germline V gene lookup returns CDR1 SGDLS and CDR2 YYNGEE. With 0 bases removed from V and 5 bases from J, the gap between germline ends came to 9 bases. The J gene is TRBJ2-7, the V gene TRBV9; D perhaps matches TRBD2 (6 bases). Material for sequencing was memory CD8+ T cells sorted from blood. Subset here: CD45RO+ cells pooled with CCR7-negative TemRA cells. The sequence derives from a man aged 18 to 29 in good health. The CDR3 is CASSVEEGNEQYF. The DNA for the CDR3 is TGTGCCAGCAGCGTAGAGGAGGGAAACGAGCAGTACTTC.